This T cell receptor beta chain was sequenced in a study of blood T cell repertoires in COVID-19. Across the study: Nucleic acid was either cDNA or gDNA, and it came from T cells, B-cell-depleted T cells, or PBMCs.

Repertoires were generated with immunoSEQ multiplex PCR, while TCRdb's copy carries only in-frame clones and drops some. Here the sample spans around 460,000 clones, over 85% being singletons. V lost 5 bases and J lost 7; bases outside the gene matches: 14. Germline-derived CDR1 and CDR2 are SEHNR and FQNEAQ (reference sequence). The CDR3 totals 16 residues. The Seattle site enrolled patients during active infection and followed them longitudinally. The clonotype originates from a man aged 18 to 29 with COVID-19, enrolled during active disease. The gene calls are TRBV7-9 and TRBJ2-1; 7 bases line up with TRBD2. Sequenced input: peripheral blood. The CDR3 DNA sequence: TGTGCCAGCAGCGCCTGGGCTAGCGGCCCGGGGAATGAGCAGTTCTTC. Protein: CASSAWASGPGNEQFF.